These 20 T cell receptor beta chains were sequenced from one sample in a study of OX40 agonist ivuxolimab in advanced cancers. The repertoire was sequenced with immunoSEQ multiplex PCR; TCRdb's copy has only in-frame clones and lacks some. The sample has tens of thousands of clones, around four fifths seen once. The material was CD4+ or CD8+ T cells sorted from blood, obtained in a trial of the OX40 agonist ivuxolimab. These receptors were collected from an adult with an advanced solid tumor such as melanoma, head and neck, liver or kidney cancer.

The chain links TRBV6-1 to TRBJ1-1, with D unresolved. The CDR3 sequence is 15 residues long. CDR1 MNHNS and CDR2 SASEGT come from the germline V gene. With 1 base removed from V and 4 bases from J, the gap between germline ends came to 13 bases. CDR3 nucleotide sequence: TGTGCCAGCAGTGAAGGGCTTCGGAGTCTCACTGAAGCTTTCTTT. It encodes CASSEGLRSLTEAFF.

The chain recombines TRBV28 with TRBJ1-5; D uncertain. The length of the CDR3 is 13 residues. V lost 6 bases, J lost 0 bases, and 6 bases lay in between. Per germline, CDR1 MDHEN and CDR2 SYDVKM. The chain's CDR3 is CASRWSSNQPQHF. Here the CDR3 DNA reads TGTGCCAGCAGGTGGAGTAGCAATCAGCCCCAGCATTTT.

The CDR3 is CASSPSTGYNSPLHF. The CDR3 coding sequence is TGTGCCAGCTCACCAAGCACAGGATATAATTCACCCCTCCACTTT. The V call is TRBV18, the J call TRBJ1-6, with a tentative D call TRBD1 (5 bases). From germline, CDR1 is KGHSH and CDR2 LQKENI. CDR3 size: 15 residues. V was pared by 2 bases and J by 4 bases, with 9 bases between.

The chain combines TRBV7-9 with TRBJ1-3; possibly TRBD1 for D (5 bases). This CDR3 is built from 16 residues. Trimming took 2 bases from V and 4 from J, leaving 15 bases between them. Germline loops: CDR1 SEHNR, CDR2 FQNEAQ (reference sequence). The CDR3 spells CASSLSGTRVGNTIYF. CDR3 in DNA: TGTGCCAGCAGCTTATCGGGGACCAGGGTGGGAAACACCATATATTTT.

The gene calls are TRBV19 and TRBJ2-3, with TRBD1 identical over 10 bases. CDR3 length equals 14 residues. V lost 6 bases and J lost 4; bases outside the gene matches: 4. Per germline, CDR1 LNHDA and CDR2 SQIVND (reference sequence). The CDR3 region is CASSRDRGADTQYF. The CDR3 DNA reads TGTGCCAGTAGCCGGGACAGGGGCGCAGATACGCAGTATTTT.

CDR3 loop: CASSKVTFNQPQHF. CDR3 nucleotides: TGTGCCAGCAGCAAAGTTACGTTCAATCAGCCCCAGCATTTT. The chain joins TRBV21-1 to TRBJ1-5. TRBV21-1 is deemed a pseudogene. This CDR3 has 14 amino acids.

The CDR3 reads CASEPGPATEAFF. CDR3 DNA sequence: TGTGCCAGCGAACCAGGGCCCGCCACTGAAGCTTTCTTT. The genes are TRBV7-9 and TRBJ1-1, with D tentatively TRBD1 (5 bases). CDR1 and CDR2 from the germline V gene are SEHNR and FQNEAQ (reference sequence). CDR3 size: 13 residues. The V end was cut by 8 bases, the J end by 4 bases, with 14 bases between.

V and J are TRBV5-1 and TRBJ2-3; D is unclear. Germline V gene lookup returns CDR1 SGHRS and CDR2 YFSETQ. The V end lost 0 bases, the J end lost 5 bases, and 13 bases lay between the germline ends. CDR3 length: 15 residues. In nucleotides, the CDR3 is TGCGCCAGCAGCTTGGACGGCCAGACTGGAGATACGCAGTATTTT. Amino acids: CASSLDGQTGDTQYF.

The CDR3 nucleotides read TGTGCCAGCAGCTTCCGTGGCTTTACAGGGAGCGAGCAGTACTTC. Translated: CASSFRGFTGSEQYF. This chain uses TRBV5-4 with TRBJ2-7; weak D call: TRBD1 (6 bases). Germline CDR1 reads SGHNT; CDR2 reads YYREEE (reference sequence). Trimming stripped 2 bases from V and 6 bases from J, with 18 bases between. The length of the CDR3 is 15 residues.

The CDR3 DNA is TGTGCCAGCAGTTTAAAGGATAACTATGGCTACACCTTC. It translates to CASSLKDNYGYTF. The chain couples TRBV28 to TRBJ1-2; D uncertain. Per the germline V gene, CDR1 is MDHEN and CDR2 is SYDVKM. The length of the CDR3 is 13 residues. Trimming removed 2 bases from V and 1 base from J, with 5 bases in between.

V gene TRBV9 combines with J gene TRBJ1-1, with D uncertain. The CDR3 sequence is 13 residues long. The germline V gene has CDR1 SGDLS and CDR2 YYNGEE. V shed 2 bases and J shed 3 bases, with 8 bases lying between them. The CDR3 loop reads CASSVTTYTEAFF. CDR3 nucleotides: TGTGCCAGCAGCGTGACAACTTACACTGAAGCTTTCTTT.

This clone has a handful of counts. This chain joins TRBV11-2 and TRBJ2-5; 9 bases agree with TRBD1. With V trimmed by 5 bases and J by 4 bases, 8 bases remained unmatched. The CDR3 sequence is 15 residues long. Germline V gene data show CDR1 as SGHAT and CDR2 as FQNNGV. The CDR3 here is CASSPWTGDRETQYF. DNA of the CDR3: TGTGCCAGCAGCCCCTGGACAGGGGATAGAGAGACCCAGTACTTC.

This chain joins TRBV6-1 and TRBJ1-3; D ambiguous. The V and J ends lost 1 base and 4 bases respectively, with 5 bases between them. The germline gives CDR1 MNHNS, CDR2 SASEGT. CDR3 size: 13 residues. CDR3 DNA sequence: TGTGCCAGCAGTGAAGAAGGGGGAAACACCATATATTTT. Encoded protein: CASSEEGGNTIYF.

V usage is TRBV7-7 and J usage is TRBJ2-7; D perhaps matches TRBD1 (5 bases). Trimming stripped 1 base from V and 6 bases from J, with 10 bases between. This CDR3 is 13 amino acids long. In germline, CDR1 is SSHAT, CDR2 FNYEAQ (reference sequence). The DNA of the CDR3 is TGTGCCAGCAGCTTAGAAAGGGGTCGCGAGCAGTACTTC. This gives the protein CASSLERGREQYF.

The chain employs TRBV7-2 and TRBJ2-3; 8 bases are a match to TRBD2. The CDR3 has 16 residues. Looked up from germline, CDR1 is SGHTA and CDR2 is FQGNSA. With 4 bases clipped from V and 6 bases from J, the junction kept 12 bases outside the gene matches. The CDR3 coding sequence is TGTGCCAGCAGCTCTGGCCAGACTAGCGCAGGCGATACGCAGTATTTT. The encoded protein is CASSSGQTSAGDTQYF.

The rearrangement links TRBV7-2 to TRBJ2-3; a weak D match, TRBD2 (5 bases). The CDR3 consists of 13 residues. V was pared by 1 base and J by 7 bases, with 9 bases between. CDR1 SGHTA and CDR2 FQGNSA come from the germline V gene. CDR3 DNA sequence: TGTGCCAGCAGCTTAGAGACGGGGAATACGCAGTATTTT. It codes for CASSLETGNTQYF.

CDR3 region: CASSLEGAGLGEQYF. The CDR3 DNA follows: TGTGCCAGCAGCTTAGAGGGCGCCGGATTGGGGGAGCAGTACTTC. The V and J genes are TRBV11-1 and TRBJ2-7; D remains unclear. Trimming took 1 base from V and 7 from J, leaving 17 bases between them. This CDR3 is built from 15 residues. CDR1 and CDR2 (germline): SGHAT, FQDESV (reference sequence).

The CDR3 is CASSDSGTESNQPQHF. DNA of the CDR3: TGTGCCAGCAGTGACTCGGGGACAGAAAGCAATCAGCCCCAGCATTTT. The J gene is TRBJ1-5, the V gene TRBV6-4; 7 bases are a match to TRBD1. This CDR3 contains 16 residues. The trim removed 0 bases at V and 1 base at J, leaving 3 bases unmatched. Germline CDR1 reads MRHNA; CDR2 reads SNTAGT.

The chain employs TRBV14 and TRBJ2-7; D is possibly TRBD2 (5 bases). CDR3 length equals 13 residues. Germline CDR1 SGHDN, CDR2 FVKESK. Trimming stripped 1 base from V and 2 bases from J, with 6 bases between. The CDR3 loop is CASSQAGAYEQYF. CDR3 coding DNA: TGTGCCAGCAGCCAAGCCGGGGCCTACGAGCAGTACTTC.

This clone has a single count. The chain recombines TRBV7-2 with TRBJ1-2; D call uncertain. The CDR3 consists of 14 residues. Trimming took 4 bases from V and 9 from J, leaving 18 bases between them. From germline, CDR1 is SGHTA and CDR2 FQGNSA. Written as DNA, the CDR3 is TGTGCCAGCAGCTACCGGCAGGATGTGGGTAGCTACACCTTC. Its protein product is CASSYRQDVGSYTF. Supplemented by reference TRBV7-2 and TRBJ1-2, the full variable domain reads GAGVSQSPSNKVTEKGKDVELRCDPISGHTALYWYRQSLGQGLEFLIYFQGNSAPDKSGLPSDRFSAERTGGSVSTLTIQRTQQEDSAVYLCASSYRQDVGSYTFGSGTRLTVV.